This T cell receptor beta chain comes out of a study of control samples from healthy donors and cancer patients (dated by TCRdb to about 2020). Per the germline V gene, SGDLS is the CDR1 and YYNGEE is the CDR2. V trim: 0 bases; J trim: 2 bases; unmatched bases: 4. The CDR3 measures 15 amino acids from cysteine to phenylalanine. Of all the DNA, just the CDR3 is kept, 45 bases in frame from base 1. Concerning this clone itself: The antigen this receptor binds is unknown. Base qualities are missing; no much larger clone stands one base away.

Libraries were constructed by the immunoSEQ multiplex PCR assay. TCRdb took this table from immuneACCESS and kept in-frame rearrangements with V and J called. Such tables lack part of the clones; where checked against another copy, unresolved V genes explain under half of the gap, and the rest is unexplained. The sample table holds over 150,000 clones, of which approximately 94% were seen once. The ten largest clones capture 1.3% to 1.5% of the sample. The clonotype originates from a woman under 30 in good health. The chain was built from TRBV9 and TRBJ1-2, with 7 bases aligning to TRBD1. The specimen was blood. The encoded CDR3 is CASSVGRQGNYGYTF. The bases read TGTGCCAGCAGCGTAGGGAGACAGGGCAACTATGGCTACACCTTC.